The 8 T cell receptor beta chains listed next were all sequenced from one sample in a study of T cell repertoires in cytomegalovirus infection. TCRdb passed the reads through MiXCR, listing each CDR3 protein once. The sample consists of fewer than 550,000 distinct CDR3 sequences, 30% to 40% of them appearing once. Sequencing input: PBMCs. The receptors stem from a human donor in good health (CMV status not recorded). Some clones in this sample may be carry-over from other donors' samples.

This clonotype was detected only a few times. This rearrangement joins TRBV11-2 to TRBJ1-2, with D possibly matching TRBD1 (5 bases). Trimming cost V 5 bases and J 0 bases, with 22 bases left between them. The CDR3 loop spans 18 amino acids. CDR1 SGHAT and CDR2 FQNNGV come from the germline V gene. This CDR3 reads CASSPGVGVRAANYGYTF. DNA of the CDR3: TGTGCCAGCAGCCCGGGAGTTGGGGTCAGGGCGGCTAACTATGGCTACACCTTC.

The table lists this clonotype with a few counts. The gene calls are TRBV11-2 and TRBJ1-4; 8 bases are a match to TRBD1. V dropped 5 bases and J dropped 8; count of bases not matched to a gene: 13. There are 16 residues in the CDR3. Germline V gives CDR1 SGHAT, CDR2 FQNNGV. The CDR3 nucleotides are TGTGCCAGCAGCCGCCCGTCGGGGACAGGCTGGGAAAAACTGTTTTTT. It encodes CASSRPSGTGWEKLFF.

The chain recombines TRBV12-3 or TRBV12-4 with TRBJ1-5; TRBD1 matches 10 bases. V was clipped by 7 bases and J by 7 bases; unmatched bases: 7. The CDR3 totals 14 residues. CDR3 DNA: TGTGCCAGCACGACAGGGGGCGCGTACCAGCCCCAGCATTTT. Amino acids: CASTTGGAYQPQHF.

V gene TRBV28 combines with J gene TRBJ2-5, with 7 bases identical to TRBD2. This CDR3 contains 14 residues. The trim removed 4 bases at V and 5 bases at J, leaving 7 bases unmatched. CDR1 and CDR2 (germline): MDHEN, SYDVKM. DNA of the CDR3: TGTGCCAGCAGTTCGGGGGGTTGGGGTGAGACCCAGTACTTC. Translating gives CASSSGGWGETQYF. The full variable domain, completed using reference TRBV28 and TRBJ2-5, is DVKVTQSSRYLVKRTGEKVFLECVQDMDHENMFWYRQDPGLGLRLIYFSYDVKMKEKGDIPEGYSVSREKKERFSLILESASTNQTSMYLCASSSGGWGETQYFGPGTRLLVL.

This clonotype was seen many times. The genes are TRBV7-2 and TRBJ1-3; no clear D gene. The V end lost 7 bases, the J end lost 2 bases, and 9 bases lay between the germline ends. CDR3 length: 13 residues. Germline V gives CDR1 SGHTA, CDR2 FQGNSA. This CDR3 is CASTTGAGNTIYF. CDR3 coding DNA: TGTGCCAGCACCACCGGCGCTGGAAACACCATATATTTT.

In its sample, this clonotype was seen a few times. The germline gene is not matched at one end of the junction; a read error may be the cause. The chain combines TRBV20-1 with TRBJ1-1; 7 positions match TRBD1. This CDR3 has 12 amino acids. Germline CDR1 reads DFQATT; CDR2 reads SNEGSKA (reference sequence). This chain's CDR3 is CSAGDRDPEAFF. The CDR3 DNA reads TGCAGTGCTGGAGACAGGGACCCTGAAGCTTTCTTT.

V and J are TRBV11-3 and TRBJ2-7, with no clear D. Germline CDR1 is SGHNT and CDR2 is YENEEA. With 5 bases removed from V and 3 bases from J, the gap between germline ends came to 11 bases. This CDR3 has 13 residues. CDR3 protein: CASSPGPNYEQYF. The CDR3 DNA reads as TGTGCCAGCAGCCCAGGACCCAACTACGAGCAGTACTTC.

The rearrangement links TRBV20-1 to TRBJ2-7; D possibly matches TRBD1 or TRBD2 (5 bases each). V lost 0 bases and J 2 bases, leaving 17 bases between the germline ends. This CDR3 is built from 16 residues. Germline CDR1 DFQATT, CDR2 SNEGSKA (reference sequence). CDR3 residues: CSARDFRGQGAYEQYF. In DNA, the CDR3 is TGCAGTGCTAGAGATTTCCGCGGGCAGGGTGCCTACGAGCAGTACTTC.